A selection of T cell receptor beta chains follows, all from one sample in a study of CD8+ T cells in alopecia areata. TCRdb's table, derived via immunoSEQ multiplex PCR, lists solely in-frame clones and lacks some. Of 150,000 or so clones in the sample, around 47% were seen once. Source material: CD4+ T cells sorted from blood. The receptors come from a human donor with alopecia areata. Both conserved end residues are part of each CDR3. A D gene is named only where the DNA matches it firmly. Size is stated for part of the rows, as once, few or many counts, or as a class when the clone is expanded.

v_gene	j_gene	d_gene	abundance	CDR3aa	CDR3nt
TRBV29-1	TRBJ2-3	TRBD1	few	CSGRQGTIDTQYF	TGCAGCGGTAGACAGGGAACTATAGATACGCAGTATTTT
TRBV28	TRBJ2-3	-	few	CASSSGGGPDTQYF	TGTGCCAGCAGTTCCGGGGGTGGTCCAGATACGCAGTATTTT
TRBV2	TRBJ1-1	-	few	CASSATGSVNTEAFF	TGTGCCAGCAGTGCAACAGGGTCGGTGAACACTGAAGCTTTCTTT
TRBV11-2	TRBJ1-2	-	-	CASSLEAATNYGYTF	TGTGCCAGCAGCTTGGAGGCCGCCACTAACTATGGCTACACCTTC
TRBV28	TRBJ2-2	-	-	CASSLLQANTGELFF	TGTGCCAGCAGTTTGCTACAGGCGAACACCGGGGAGCTGTTTTTT
TRBV30	TRBJ2-3	-	-	CAWSAQNADTQYF	TGTGCCTGGAGTGCCCAGAACGCAGATACGCAGTATTTT
TRBV30	TRBJ2-1	TRBD1	-	CATGTGGGSSYNEQFF	TGTGCCACCGGGACAGGGGGCGGGAGCTCCTACAATGAGCAGTTCTTC
TRBV4-2	TRBJ2-1	-	few	CASSPHSPSAKFF	TGTGCCAGCAGCCCACATTCTCCTAGCGCTAAGTTCTTC
TRBV5-6	TRBJ1-2	-	-	CASSRVGGSGYTF	TGTGCCAGCAGCAGGGTAGGGGGATCAGGCTACACCTTC
TRBV5-1	TRBJ1-1	-	-	CASSLAGNREGAFF	TGCGCCAGCAGCTTGGCAGGAAACAGGGAGGGAGCTTTCTTT
TRBV5-1	TRBJ2-7	TRBD1	-	CASSLGTGGNEQYF	TGCGCCAGCAGCCTGGGGACAGGGGGCAACGAGCAGTACTTC
TRBV4-1	TRBJ1-1	-	-	CASSLKEGRETFF	TGCGCCAGCAGCCTGAAAGAGGGAAGGGAAACTTTCTTT
TRBV5-1	TRBJ2-6	-	-	CASRDPGANVLTF	TGCGCCAGCCGGGACCCTGGGGCCAACGTCCTGACTTTC
TRBV9	TRBJ2-1	TRBD2	-	CASSGRQRSGGGHEQFF	TGTGCCAGCAGTGGGCGTCAGAGGTCGGGAGGAGGGCATGAGCAGTTCTTC
TRBV28	TRBJ2-7	TRBD2	-	CASSPIAGTYEQYF	TGTGCCAGCTCCCCTATAGCGGGGACCTACGAGCAGTACTTC
TRBV11-3	TRBJ2-1	-	-	CASSPRAVYNEQFF	TGTGCCAGCAGCCCCCGGGCAGTGTACAATGAGCAGTTCTTC
TRBV6-6	TRBJ2-7	TRBD1	once	CASRPGQERSSYEQYF	TGTGCCAGTCGGCCGGGACAGGAAAGGAGCTCCTACGAGCAGTACTTC
TRBV6-5	TRBJ2-5	-	-	CASSLAPGEATQYF	TGTGCCAGCAGCCTAGCGCCGGGCGAGGCGACCCAGTACTTC
TRBV23-1	TRBJ1-5	-	-	CASSQADRLYSNQPQHF	TGCGCCAGCAGTCAAGCTGACAGGTTGTATAGCAATCAGCCCCAGCATTTT
TRBV28	TRBJ2-7	-	-	CASTPGGAYEQYF	TGTGCCAGCACCCCGGGTGGCGCCTACGAGCAGTACTTC
TRBV5-1	TRBJ2-3	-	few	CASSLGQVPDTQYF	TGCGCCAGCAGCTTGGGTCAGGTACCAGATACGCAGTATTTT
TRBV9	TRBJ2-7	TRBD1	-	CASSSGTAYEQYF	TGTGCCAGCAGCTCCGGGACAGCCTACGAGCAGTACTTC
TRBV28	TRBJ2-5	-	-	CASTLSHPTETQYF	TGTGCCAGCACCCTGTCCCATCCGACAGAGACCCAGTACTTC
TRBV2	TRBJ2-3	-	-	CASRDSSDTQYF	TGTGCCAGCAGGGACTCTAGCGACACGCAGTATTTT
TRBV5-1	TRBJ2-7	-	-	CASSLGPPGRSYEQYF	TGCGCCAGCAGCTTAGGACCGCCCGGGCGTAGCTACGAGCAGTACTTC
TRBV29-1	TRBJ2-1	-	few	CSVARGSNEQFF	TGCAGCGTTGCAAGGGGGAGCAATGAGCAGTTCTTC
TRBV5-4	TRBJ1-1	-	few	CASSFATAEAFF	TGTGCCAGCAGCTTCGCTACAGCCGAAGCTTTCTTT
TRBV5-1	TRBJ1-1	-	-	CASSAQTGGTEAFF	TGCGCCAGCAGCGCGCAGACGGGCGGAACTGAAGCTTTCTTT
TRBV27	TRBJ2-1	-	-	CASSLRTGNEQFF	TGTGCCAGCAGTTTACGGACTGGGAATGAGCAGTTCTTC
TRBV2	TRBJ2-7	TRBD2	-	CASSEALSSGSPQYF	TGTGCCAGCAGTGAAGCGCTTTCTAGCGGGAGCCCGCAGTACTTC
TRBV7-9	TRBJ2-2	-	few	CASSHEWFPGELFF	TGTGCCAGCAGTCATGAGTGGTTCCCCGGGGAGCTGTTTTTT
TRBV30	TRBJ1-1	-	-	CAWRRGTEAFF	TGTGCCTGGCGCAGGGGCACTGAAGCTTTCTTT
TRBV25-1	TRBJ2-7	-	-	CASSVLFSYEQYF	TGTGCCAGCAGTGTCCTATTCTCCTACGAGCAGTACTTC
TRBV23-1	TRBJ1-2	TRBD1	-	CASSQTPGTGSRFYGYTF	TGCGCCAGCAGTCAAACCCCAGGGACAGGATCAAGATTCTATGGCTACACCTTC
TRBV5-1	TRBJ1-1	-	-	CASSYSTQWRAKMNTEAFF	TGCGCCAGCAGCTATTCGACACAATGGAGAGCGAAAATGAACACTGAAGCTTTCTTT
TRBV7-3	TRBJ2-3	TRBD1	-	CASSPDRVGTDTQYF	TGTGCCAGCAGCCCGGACAGGGTGGGCACAGATACGCAGTATTTT
TRBV5-1	TRBJ2-7	-	few	CASSFGVPYEQYF	TGCGCCAGCAGCTTCGGGGTTCCCTACGAGCAGTACTTC
TRBV27	TRBJ2-7	TRBD2	-	CATRASGLAGVYEQYF	TGTGCCACCCGGGCCTCGGGACTAGCGGGAGTATACGAGCAGTACTTC
TRBV27	TRBJ2-7	TRBD2	-	CASSSPPRTSGSEQYF	TGTGCCAGCAGTTCACCCCCCCGGACTAGCGGGAGCGAGCAGTACTTC
TRBV4-1	TRBJ2-1	TRBD2	-	CASSQSGSYPYNEQFF	TGCGCCAGCAGCCAAAGCGGGAGTTATCCCTACAATGAGCAGTTCTTC
TRBV29-1	TRBJ2-4	-	-	CSVADRLPSVLTKNIQYF	TGCAGCGTCGCTGACAGGTTGCCATCAGTCCTTACCAAAAACATTCAGTACTTC
TRBV28	TRBJ2-7	-	-	CASSLSSEQYF	TGTGCCAGCAGTTTGAGTAGCGAGCAGTACTTC
TRBV5-6	TRBJ2-7	-	-	CASSLQGSYEQYF	TGTGCCAGCAGCTTGCAGGGGTCCTACGAGCAGTACTTC
TRBV13	TRBJ2-3	-	-	CASSSTGLADTQYF	TGTGCCAGCAGCTCGACGGGCTTGGCAGATACGCAGTATTTT
TRBV27	TRBJ2-5	-	-	CASRKQETQYF	TGTGCCAGCAGGAAACAAGAGACCCAGTACTTC
TRBV29-1	TRBJ2-1	-	few	CSVCKSLTYNEQFF	TGCAGCGTGTGTAAGAGTCTTACCTACAATGAGCAGTTCTTC
TRBV19	TRBJ1-2	-	few	CASIPGGGRYGYTF	TGTGCCAGTATTCCCGGGGGAGGCAGATATGGCTACACCTTC
TRBV5-4	TRBJ2-2	-	-	CASSFSVGELFF	TGTGCCAGCAGCTTTAGCGTCGGGGAGCTGTTTTTT